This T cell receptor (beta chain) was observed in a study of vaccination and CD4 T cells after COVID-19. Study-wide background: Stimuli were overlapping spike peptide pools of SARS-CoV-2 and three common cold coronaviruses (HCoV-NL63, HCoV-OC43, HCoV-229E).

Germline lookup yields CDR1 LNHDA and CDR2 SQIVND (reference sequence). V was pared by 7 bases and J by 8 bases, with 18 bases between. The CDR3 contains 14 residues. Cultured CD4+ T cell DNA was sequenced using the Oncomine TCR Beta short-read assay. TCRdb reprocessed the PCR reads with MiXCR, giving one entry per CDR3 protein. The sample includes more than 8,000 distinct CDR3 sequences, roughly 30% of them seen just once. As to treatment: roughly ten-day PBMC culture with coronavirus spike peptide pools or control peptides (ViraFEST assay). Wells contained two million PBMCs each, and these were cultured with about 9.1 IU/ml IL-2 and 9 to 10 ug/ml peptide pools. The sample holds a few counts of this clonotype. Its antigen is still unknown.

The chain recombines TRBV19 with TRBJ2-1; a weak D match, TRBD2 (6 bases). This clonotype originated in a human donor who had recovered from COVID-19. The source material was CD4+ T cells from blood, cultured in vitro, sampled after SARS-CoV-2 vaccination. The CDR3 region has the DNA TGTGCCAGTAAACTTATGACTAGTACAGATGAGCAGTTCTTC. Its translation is CASKLMTSTDEQFF.